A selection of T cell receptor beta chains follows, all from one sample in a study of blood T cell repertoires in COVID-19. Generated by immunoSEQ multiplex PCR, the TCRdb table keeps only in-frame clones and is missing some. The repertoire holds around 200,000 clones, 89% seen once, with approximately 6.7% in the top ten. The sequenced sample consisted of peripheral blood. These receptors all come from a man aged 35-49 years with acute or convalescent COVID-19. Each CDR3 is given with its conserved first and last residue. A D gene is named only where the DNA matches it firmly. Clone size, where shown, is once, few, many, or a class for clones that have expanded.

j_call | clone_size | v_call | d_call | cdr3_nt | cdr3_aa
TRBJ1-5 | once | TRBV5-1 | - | TGCGCCAGCAGCTTCGGGGTTGGCAATCAGCCCCAGCATTTT | CASSFGVGNQPQHF
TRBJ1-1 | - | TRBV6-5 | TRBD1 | TGTGCCAGCACCCCCAGGGGGCATTCCCGAGCTTTCTTT | CASTPRGHSRAFF
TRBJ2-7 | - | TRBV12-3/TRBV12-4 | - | TGTGCCAGCAGTCCCGACTTGCGGGACGAGCAGTACTTC | CASSPDLRDEQYF
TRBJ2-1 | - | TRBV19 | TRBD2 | TGTGCCAGTAGTATAGTCCAGGGACTAGCGGGGCTGGGCAATGAGCAGTTCTTC | CASSIVQGLAGLGNEQFF
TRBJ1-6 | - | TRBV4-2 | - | TGTGCCAGCAGCCAAGAACAGGGCGTCTATAATTCACCCCTCCACTTT | CASSQEQGVYNSPLHF
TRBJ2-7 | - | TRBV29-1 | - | TGCAGCGCGATACAGGGTTACGAGCAGTACTTC | CSAIQGYEQYF
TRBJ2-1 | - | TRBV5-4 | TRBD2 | TGTGCCAGCAGCTCCTTGCGGGGGACTAGCGGAAGCAATGAGCAGTTCTTC | CASSSLRGTSGSNEQFF
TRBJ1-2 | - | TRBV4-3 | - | TGCGCCAGCAGCCAAGATCTCGGAGGGTACGGCTACACCTTC | CASSQDLGGYGYTF
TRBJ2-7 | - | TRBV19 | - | TGTGCCAGTAGTATTGAGGGCGGGGCCAACTACGAGCAGTACTTC | CASSIEGGANYEQYF
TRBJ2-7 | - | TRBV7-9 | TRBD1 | TGTGCCAGCAGCTTTGGACAGGGGGACTACGAGCAGTACTTC | CASSFGQGDYEQYF
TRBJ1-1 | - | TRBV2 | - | TGTGCCAGCAGCCGAGACAGGAGCGCTGAAGCTTTCTTT | CASSRDRSAEAFF
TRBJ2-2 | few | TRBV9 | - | TGTGCCAGCAGCGTAGGAGGCAGAGCAACCGGGGAGCTGTTTTTT | CASSVGGRATGELFF
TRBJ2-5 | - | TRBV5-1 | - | TGCGCCAGCAGCTTGGTGGGGGACTCACAAGAGACCCAGTACTTC | CASSLVGDSQETQYF
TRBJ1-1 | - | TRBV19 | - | TGTGCCAGTAGTATAACCCGGGGGACTGAAGCTTTCTTT | CASSITRGTEAFF
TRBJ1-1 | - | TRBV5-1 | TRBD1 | TGCGCCAGCAGCTTCGACAGGGACACTGAAGCTTTCTTT | CASSFDRDTEAFF
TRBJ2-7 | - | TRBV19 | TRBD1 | TGTGCCAGTAACCAGGGGGCGCAGGCGAACCTCTACGAGCAGTACTTC | CASNQGAQANLYEQYF
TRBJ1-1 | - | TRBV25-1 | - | TGTGCCAGCAGTCCCCACAGGGCGAACACTGAAGCTTTCTTT | CASSPHRANTEAFF
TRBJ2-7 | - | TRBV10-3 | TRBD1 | TGTGCCATCCGGGACAGGGGGCAGTCCTACGAGCAGTACTTC | CAIRDRGQSYEQYF
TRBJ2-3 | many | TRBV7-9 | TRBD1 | TGTGCCAGCAGCCCCGGGACAGGGGACACAGATACGCAGTATTTT | CASSPGTGDTDTQYF
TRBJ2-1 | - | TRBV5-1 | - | TGCGCCAGCAGCTTGGTGAGAAACAATGAGCAGTTCTTC | CASSLVRNNEQFF
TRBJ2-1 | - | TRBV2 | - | TGTGCCAGCAGTGAAGCTTCGGGACTGGGCGATGAGCAGTTCTTC | CASSEASGLGDEQFF
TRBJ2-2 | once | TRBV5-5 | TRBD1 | TGTGCCAGCAGCTTGACCTCAGGGGGAAGGTACACCGGGGAGCTGTTTTTT | CASSLTSGGRYTGELFF
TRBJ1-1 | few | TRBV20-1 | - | TGCAGTGCTCTAATTAACACTGAAGCTTTCTTT | CSALINTEAFF
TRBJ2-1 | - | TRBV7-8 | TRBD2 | TGTGCCAGCAGCGGACGGCTAGCGGGGGTGGTTAATGAGCAGTTCTTC | CASSGRLAGVVNEQFF
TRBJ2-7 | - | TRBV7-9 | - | TGTGCCAGCAGGCTCCAGGGAATCGAGCAGTACTTC | CASRLQGIEQYF
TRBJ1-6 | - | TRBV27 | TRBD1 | TGTGCCAGCAGTTCTCGGGACAGGGGGCGCATAGGGAGCTCCTATAATTCACCCCTCCACTTT | CASSSRDRGRIGSSYNSPLHF
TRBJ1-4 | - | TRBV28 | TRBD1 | TGTGCCAGCAGCTCCGGACAGGGAACTAATGAAAAACTGTTTTTT | CASSSGQGTNEKLFF
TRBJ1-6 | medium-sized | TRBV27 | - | TGTGCCAGCAGTCCTTACAGGGTCCCACCCCTCCACTTT | CASSPYRVPPLHF
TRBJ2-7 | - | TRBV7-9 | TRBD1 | TGTGCCAGCAGCTTCTTAACAGGGGGCTTCTACGAGCAGTACTTC | CASSFLTGGFYEQYF
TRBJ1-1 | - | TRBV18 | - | TGTGCCAGCTCACCAGGAGATTCCGAAGCTTTCTTT | CASSPGDSEAFF